Presented here are 3 T cell receptor beta chains from one specimen sequenced in a study of post-analysis software for immune sequencing data. Incorporated into the TCR beta cDNA libraries were unique molecular identifiers, which served to reduce PCR and sequencing biases. TCRdb used MiXCR to reprocess the PCR reads, holding one entry per CDR3 protein. This sample has some 690,000 distinct CDR3 sequences, with roughly 27% found just once. Overall study findings and caveats: Controls had lower frequencies than patients of about five TRBV segments, which included TRBV5-6, TRBV5-1 and TRBV20-1.

No antigen has been assigned to these receptors. The sequenced sample was blood. The receptors were gathered from a girl aged 5-17 years with multiple sclerosis.

This clonotype was detected only a few times. The chain has TRBV10-3 and TRBJ1-1; D is possibly TRBD1 (6 bases). Germline CDR1 reads ENHRY; CDR2 reads SYGVKD. The CDR3 is made up of 16 amino acids. V gave up 4 bases and J gave up 3 bases, with 18 bases separating them. The CDR3 DNA is TGTGCCATCAGTGGGGTGACAGGAATGACACACACTGAAGCTTTCTTT. Translating it yields CAISGVTGMTHTEAFF.

This rearrangement joins TRBV20-1 to TRBJ2-2; D unclear. The CDR3 sequence is 13 residues long. The germline gives CDR1 DFQATT, CDR2 SNEGSKA (reference sequence). Trimming left V 5 bases short and J 2 bases short, with 9 bases between. As DNA, the CDR3 is TGCAGTGCTGCCCCAGTTAACACCGGGGAGCTGTTTTTT. It codes for CSAAPVNTGELFF.

This clonotype has more than one count but fewer than ten. In DNA, the CDR3 is TGCGCCAGCAGGAACACGGGGACCGGGGAGCTGTTTTTT. Its protein product is CASRNTGTGELFF. The rearrangement links TRBV5-1 to TRBJ2-2, with D possibly matching TRBD2 (5 bases). The CDR3 spans 13 residues. The germline V gene encodes CDR1 SGHRS and CDR2 YFSETQ. V was trimmed by 5 bases and J by 5 bases, leaving 10 bases between them.